This entry describes one T cell receptor beta chain. V lost 5 bases and J lost 5, with 16 bases in between. Germline values: CDR1 DFQATT, CDR2 SNEGSKA (reference sequence). The CDR3 has 14 residues. As it was prepared, the TCRbeta library received unique molecular identifiers. TCRdb itself ran the PCR reads through MiXCR, one entry per CDR3 protein. The profile covers around 380,000 distinct CDR3 sequences, with approximately 11% appearing a single time and roughly 5.1% taken by the ten largest. The data belong to a study of T-cell reconstitution after alpha-beta-depleted transplantation in children. The TCR sequence derives from a human donor who donated a stem cell graft to a child with acute myeloid leukemia. The chain uses TRBV20-1 and TRBJ2-1; D possibly corresponds to TRBD2 (5 bases). The material was PBMCs from the stem cell graft donor, obtained from the stem cell graft. CDR3 sequence (DNA): TGCAGTGCTCGCTGGTTCGCGGAGGACAATGAGCAGTTCTTC. This gives the protein CSARWFAEDNEQFF.